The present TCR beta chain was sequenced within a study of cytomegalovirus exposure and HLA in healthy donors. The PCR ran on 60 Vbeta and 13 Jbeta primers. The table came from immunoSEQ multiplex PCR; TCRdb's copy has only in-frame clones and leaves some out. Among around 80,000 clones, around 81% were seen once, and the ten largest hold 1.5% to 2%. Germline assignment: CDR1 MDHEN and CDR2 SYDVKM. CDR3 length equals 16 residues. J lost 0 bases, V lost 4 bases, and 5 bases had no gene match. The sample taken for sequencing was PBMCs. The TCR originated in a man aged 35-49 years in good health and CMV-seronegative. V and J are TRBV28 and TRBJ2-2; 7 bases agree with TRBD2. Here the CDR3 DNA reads TGTGCCAGCAGTTCCACCGGGACTACGAACACCGGGGAGCTGTTTTTT. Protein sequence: CASSSTGTTNTGELFF.